This is a list of T cell receptor beta chains from one sample in a study of vaccination and CD4 T cells after COVID-19. Antigens of these TCRs are unknown. TCRdb re-derived calls from the PCR reads in MiXCR, one entry per CDR3 protein. The sample lists over 20,000 distinct CDR3 sequences; 70% were seen once. Sequenced sample: CD4+ T cells from blood, cultured in vitro. Every receptor here comes from a human donor who had recovered from COVID-19. CDR3s leave out the opening cysteine and the closing phenylalanine or tryptophan. Each record gives: clone size, V gene, J gene, CDR3 protein. For some rows the clone size is stated as once, few or many, or as a class when expanded; others skip it.

-	TRBV9	TRBJ2-7	ASSLRDGEQY
-	TRBV27	TRBJ2-7	ASSPGGLAGYEQY
-	TRBV5-1	TRBJ2-7	TSSSTPSGKGEQY
few	TRBV6-2/TRBV6-3	TRBJ1-2	ANTGPLWNGYT
once	TRBV20-1	TRBJ1-2	SASRGQGAYGYT
-	TRBV7-2	TRBJ2-1	ASSSGTSGIKEQF
-	TRBV28	TRBJ1-2	ASSLPRGTLNYGYT
once	TRBV20-1	TRBJ2-1	SARDPRTSGNNEQF
few	TRBV20-1	TRBJ1-5	SATPRTGHRPQH
-	TRBV6-5	TRBJ2-7	ASSYSLRHLYEQY
-	TRBV28	TRBJ1-1	ASRQANTEAF
-	TRBV6-1	TRBJ1-2	ASSPIFGGDYGYT
-	TRBV20-1	TRBJ1-2	SATSGGVKGYT
-	TRBV27	TRBJ2-7	ASRAGGSYEQY
once	TRBV20-1	TRBJ1-2	SAPLGGQGYGYT
-	TRBV15	TRBJ1-1	ATSRVGNTEAF
-	TRBV18	TRBJ1-2	ASSPDLTGGYT
-	TRBV20-1	TRBJ2-7	SASGTSGISSYEQY
-	TRBV20-1	TRBJ1-5	SASSGTGGAWSNQPQH
-	TRBV7-6	TRBJ1-1	ASSQIERGAGTEAF
once	TRBV11-2	TRBJ2-3	ASSLSPTDTQY
-	TRBV6-5	TRBJ1-6	ASSYTGGAGNSPLH